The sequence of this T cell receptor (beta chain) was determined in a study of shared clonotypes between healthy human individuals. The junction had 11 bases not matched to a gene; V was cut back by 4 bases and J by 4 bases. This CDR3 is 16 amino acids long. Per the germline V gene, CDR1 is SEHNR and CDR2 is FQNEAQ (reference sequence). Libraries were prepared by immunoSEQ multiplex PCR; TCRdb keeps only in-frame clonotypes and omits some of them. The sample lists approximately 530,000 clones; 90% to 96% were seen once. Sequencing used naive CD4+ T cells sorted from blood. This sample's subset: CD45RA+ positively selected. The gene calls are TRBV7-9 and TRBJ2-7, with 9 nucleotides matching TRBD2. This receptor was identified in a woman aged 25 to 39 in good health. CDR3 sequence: CASSSGLAALIYEQYF. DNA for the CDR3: TGTGCCAGCAGCTCGGGACTAGCAGCCCTGATATACGAGCAGTACTTC.